A single sample gave rise to the 10 T cell receptor beta chains below, sequenced in a study of naive and memory T cell subsets. TCR cDNA received a 3' ligated oligonucleotide that carried a UMI. The SP2 primer and nested alpha and beta constant region primers amplified ligated cDNA in four rounds. TCRdb ran MiXCR on the 5' RACE reads and lists one entry per CDR3 protein. The data contain tens of thousands of distinct CDR3 sequences, 7% to 8% of them singletons. Source of these receptors: a female donor in good health.

The chain has TRBV30 and TRBJ1-2; the D gene is possibly TRBD1 (5 bases). V was clipped by 2 bases and J by 8 bases, with 12 bases between them. CDR1 and CDR2 from the germline V gene are GTSNPN and SVGIG (reference sequence). The CDR3 is 12 residues long. The DNA of the CDR3 is TGTGCCTGGAGTTTAGGGGTTGGGGGCTACACCTTC. It codes for CAWSLGVGGYTF.

V and J are TRBV29-1 and TRBJ2-1, with D perhaps TRBD1 (6 bases). V was clipped by 5 bases and J by 14 bases, with 13 bases between them. CDR1 is SQVTM and CDR2 is ANQGSEA in the germline V gene. This CDR3 has 10 residues. CDR3 nucleotide sequence: TGCAGCGTTACCGGGACAAAGGAGTTCTTC. It translates to CSVTGTKEFF.

This clonotype was detected only a few times. The V and J genes are TRBV25-1 and TRBJ1-5; TRBD1 might be the D (6 bases). The CDR3 is made up of 14 amino acids. From germline, CDR1 is MGHDK and CDR2 SYGVNS. V dropped 5 bases and J dropped 6 bases, with 14 bases sitting between them. The CDR3 region has the DNA TGTGCCAGCAGTCAAAGCGGGGGCATTCAGCCCCAGCATTTT. Amino acid sequence: CASSQSGGIQPQHF.

This clonotype was found a few times. The genes are TRBV20-1 and TRBJ2-7, with 15 bases matching TRBD2. The V gene end was trimmed by 5 bases and the J gene end by 5 bases; junction bases not matched to a gene: 7. This CDR3 is 15 amino acids long. CDR1 and CDR2 (germline): DFQATT, SNEGSKA (reference sequence). CDR3 bases: TGCAGTGCTGCGGGACTAGCGGGAGGAAGCCACGAGCAGTACTTC. This codes for CSAAGLAGGSHEQYF.

The sample holds a few counts of this clonotype. The genes are TRBV4-2 and TRBJ2-1; 10 positions agree with TRBD2. V lost 2 bases, J lost 2 bases, and 3 bases stayed unmatched. CDR1 is LGHNA and CDR2 is YNFKEQ in the germline V gene. This CDR3 comprises 16 residues. CDR3 coding DNA: TGTGCCAGCAGCCAACTGAGCGGGGGGGCCTACAATGAGCAGTTCTTC. Protein sequence: CASSQLSGGAYNEQFF.

The chain recombines TRBV3-1 with TRBJ2-7; no reliable D call. Germline-derived CDR1 and CDR2 are LGHDT and YNNKEL (reference sequence). V shed 4 bases and J shed 5 bases, with 6 bases lying between them. The CDR3 has 11 amino acids. The CDR3 here is CASSLKNEQYF. Here the CDR3 DNA reads TGTGCCAGCAGCCTAAAGAACGAGCAGTACTTC.

The chain has TRBV13 and TRBJ1-4; the match to TRBD1 covers 10 bases. CDR3 length: 16 amino acids. V lost 1 base to trimming and J lost 5 bases; unmatched junction nucleotides: 4. Germline values: CDR1 PRHDT, CDR2 FYEKMQ (reference sequence). This chain's CDR3 is CASSLAPGQGNEKLFF. CDR3 DNA sequence: TGTGCCAGCAGCTTAGCCCCGGGACAGGGGAATGAAAAACTGTTTTTT.

Many counts were recorded for this clonotype. The chain uses TRBV5-5 and TRBJ2-1; the D gene is possibly TRBD2 (5 bases). The V gene's germline CDR1 is SGHKS and CDR2 YYEKEE (reference sequence). This CDR3 contains 16 residues. The V end was cut by 4 bases, the J end by 0 bases, with 14 bases between. This CDR3 reads CASSPMVRDSYNEQFF. CDR3 nucleotide sequence: TGTGCCAGCAGCCCTATGGTGAGGGACTCCTACAATGAGCAGTTCTTC. Variable domain in full (rest from reference TRBV5-5 and TRBJ2-1): DAGVTQSPTHLIKTRGQQVTLRCSPISGHKSVSWYQQVLGQGPQFIFQYYEKEERGRGNFPDRFSARQFPNYSSELNVNALLLGDSALYLCASSPMVRDSYNEQFFGPGTRLTVL.

This clonotype turned up a few times. The chain has TRBV29-1 and TRBJ2-1; TRBD2 matches at 12 bases. V trimming: 4 bases; J trimming: 7 bases; junction bases outside the gene matches: 17. The V gene's germline CDR1 is SQVTM and CDR2 ANQGSEA. The CDR3 runs to 18 residues. CDR3 loop: CSVGRRASGRAAKNEQFF. The CDR3 DNA reads as TGCAGCGTTGGCAGAAGGGCTAGCGGGAGGGCCGCTAAAAATGAGCAGTTCTTC.

This clonotype was seen a few times. The CDR3 coding sequence is TGTGCCAGCAGCTTAACTGTACCGGGACAGGGGGCTGATTCACCCCTCCACTTT. Translating gives CASSLTVPGQGADSPLHF. The chain couples TRBV7-3 to TRBJ1-6, with 12 nucleotides matching TRBD1. The CDR3 runs 18 residues. CDR1 and CDR2 from the germline V gene are SGHTA and FQGTGA. With 0 bases clipped from V and 8 bases from J, the junction kept 8 bases outside the gene matches.